The 15 T cell receptor beta chains reported below all come from one sample, sequenced in a study of T cell responses to AZD1222 COVID-19 vaccine. Assay used: immunoSEQ multiplex PCR; TCRdb lists only in-frame clones, some missing. The table lists around 99,000 clones, approximately 88% of them singletons. The sequencing used peripheral blood, collected on day 0 of MenACWY control vaccination. These receptors all stem from an adult in good health.

This sequence joins TRBV5-1 and TRBJ1-2; 9 bases match TRBD1. Germline CDR1 is SGHRS and CDR2 is YFSETQ. V shed 5 bases and J 8 bases; nucleotides not matched to a gene: 10. CDR3 length: 14 amino acids. Here the CDR3 DNA reads TGCGCCAGCAGGACCGGGACAGGGAGCGGGGGCTACACCTTC. Residues: CASRTGTGSGGYTF.

CDR3 amino acids: CASSFPNQPQHF. CDR3 DNA: TGTGCCAGCAGTTTCCCCAATCAGCCCCAGCATTTT. The chain carries TRBV6-5 and TRBJ1-5; D unclear. Germline loops: CDR1 MNHEY, CDR2 SVGAGI. The V end was cut by 4 bases, the J end by 3 bases, with 4 bases between. The CDR3 consists of 12 residues.

This rearrangement joins TRBV4-1 to TRBJ1-2; D uncertain. CDR3 length: 14 amino acids. Trimming pared 3 bases from V and 2 bases from J, leaving 10 bases between. Per germline, CDR1 MGHRA and CDR2 YSYEKL. The CDR3, as DNA: TGCGCCAGCAGCCACGACCTTGGAAACTATGGCTACACCTTC. Translation: CASSHDLGNYGYTF.

The rearrangement joins TRBV28 to TRBJ2-2; TRBD1 matches 8 bases. Per germline, CDR1 MDHEN and CDR2 SYDVKM. This CDR3 has 15 amino acids. V gave up 3 bases and J gave up 6 bases; unmatched junction bases: 6. Written as DNA, the CDR3 is TGTGCCAGCAGTTTGGGCAGGGGGCTTTCCGGGGAGCTGTTTTTT. Residues: CASSLGRGLSGELFF.

The chain is built from TRBV7-8 and TRBJ2-1; 7 nucleotides agree with TRBD2. Germline CDR1 reads SGHVS; CDR2 reads FQNEAQ. The CDR3 is 17 amino acids. Trimming at V came to 2 bases and at J to 4 bases, leaving 11 bases not matched to a gene. This CDR3 reads CASSLSPTSRRYNEQFF. The CDR3 DNA sequence: TGTGCCAGCAGCTTATCTCCGACTAGCCGTAGATACAATGAGCAGTTCTTC.

The chain combines TRBV6-2 or TRBV6-3 with TRBJ2-7; D possibly uses TRBD1 or TRBD2 (5 bases each). There are 16 residues in the CDR3. Germline assignment: CDR1 MNHEY and CDR2 SVGEGT. With 5 bases removed from V and 3 bases from J, the gap between germline ends came to 20 bases. The CDR3 coding sequence is TGTGCCAGCAGTCCCCAGGGTGGTGGGAGACGCTACGAGCAGTACTTC. Translated: CASSPQGGGRRYEQYF.

In nucleotides, the CDR3 is TGTGCCAGCAGTCCAGCCGCGGGTCCCTTCTACGAGCAGTACTTC. It translates to CASSPAAGPFYEQYF. The chain couples TRBV28 to TRBJ2-7; D possibly corresponds to TRBD2 (5 bases). The CDR3 totals 15 residues. The germline CDR1 and CDR2 sequences are MDHEN and SYDVKM. V was pared by 5 bases and J by 3 bases, with 17 bases between.

CDR3 nucleotide sequence: TGTGCCAGCAGTTACTGGGCCTCAGGGGCCAACGTCCTGACTTTC. It codes for CASSYWASGANVLTF. The chain combines TRBV6-2 or TRBV6-3 with TRBJ2-6; no reliable D call. Germline loops: CDR1 MNHEY, CDR2 SVGEGT. The CDR3 covers 15 residues. V was trimmed by 1 base and J by 4 bases, leaving 8 bases between them.

The CDR3 is CASSHTAGINSYEQYF. The CDR3 DNA follows: TGTGCCAGCAGCCACACAGCGGGGATCAACTCCTACGAGCAGTACTTC. V is TRBV4-2 and J is TRBJ2-7; 7 nucleotides align to TRBD2. Germline trimming cut 3 bases from V and 0 bases from J; bases unmatched to any gene: 8. CDR3 length: 16 amino acids. Germline CDR1 is LGHNA and CDR2 is YNFKEQ.

This clone was seen just once. The rearrangement uses TRBV24-1 and TRBJ2-3, with 10 bases aligning to TRBD1. The V gene end was trimmed by 3 bases and the J gene end by 3 bases; junction bases not matched to a gene: 2. The CDR3 extends over 15 amino acids. The V gene's germline CDR1 is KGHDR and CDR2 SFDVKD. In DNA, the CDR3 is TGTGCCACCAGTGATACGGGACAGGGGACAGATACGCAGTATTTT. Its translation: CATSDTGQGTDTQYF.

The V and J genes are TRBV12-3 or TRBV12-4 and TRBJ1-1; D is uncertain. Trimming stripped 0 bases from V and 4 bases from J, with 6 bases between. This CDR3 is 13 amino acids long. The CDR3 coding sequence is TGTGCCAGCAGTTTAGCGCAAGGCACTGAAGCTTTCTTT. Amino acid sequence: CASSLAQGTEAFF.

The chain has TRBV7-9 and TRBJ1-1, with D unclear. This CDR3 spans 16 amino acids. The V gene's germline CDR1 is SEHNR and CDR2 FQNEAQ (reference sequence). V was shortened by 4 bases and J by 4 bases, with 19 bases between the two germline ends. The CDR3 protein is CASSSDWTVSSTEAFF. CDR3 sequence (DNA): TGTGCCAGCAGCTCCGATTGGACGGTTAGCTCCACTGAAGCTTTCTTT.

The chain joins TRBV11-2 to TRBJ2-2; 7 bases map to TRBD1. The junction had 7 bases not matched to a gene; V was cut back by 7 bases and J by 5 bases. This CDR3 has 14 residues. Per germline, CDR1 SGHAT and CDR2 FQNNGV. The CDR3 loop is CASIVLQGTGELFF. In DNA form, the CDR3 reads TGTGCCAGCATCGTACTACAGGGGACCGGGGAGCTGTTTTTT.

The V call is TRBV15, the J call TRBJ1-1; no reliable D call. The CDR3 has 12 amino acids. Per the germline V gene, CDR1 is LNHNV and CDR2 is YYDKDF (reference sequence). The V gene lost 4 bases and the J gene lost 8 bases, with 11 bases spanning the gap. CDR3 coding DNA: TGTGCCACCAGCATCAACCGAAACGAAGCTTTCTTT. Translation: CATSINRNEAFF.

The chain has TRBV30 and TRBJ2-2; D possibly corresponds to TRBD2 (6 bases). The CDR3 is 16 residues long. The V and J ends lost 2 bases and 3 bases respectively, with 16 bases between them. The germline gives CDR1 GTSNPN, CDR2 SVGIG (reference sequence). DNA for the CDR3: TGTGCCTGGAGTCCCCTTACGGGGGTTTACACCGGGGAGCTGTTTTTT. Translating it yields CAWSPLTGVYTGELFF. Based on the CDR3 plus reference TRBV30 and TRBJ2-2, the full variable domain is SQTIHQWPATLVQPVGSPLSLECTVEGTSNPNLYWYRQAAGRGLQLLFYSVGIGQISSEVPQNLSASRPQDRQFILSSKKLLLSDSGFYLCAWSPLTGVYTGELFFGEGSRLTVL.